These T cell receptor beta chains were read from a single sample in a study of T-cell reconstitution after alpha-beta-depleted transplantation in children. Each CDR3 protein is one row after TCRdb ran MiXCR on the PCR reads. The data show about 110,000 distinct CDR3 sequences, around 6.4% seen once. This specimen was PBMCs, mostly from graft donor cells, taken 360 days after TCRalphabeta/CD19-depleted stem cell transplant. These receptors all stem from a male patient between 2 and 10 years old who had a stem cell transplant for acute lymphoblastic leukemia, so the T cells may come from the graft donor. The CDR3 runs from the conserved cysteine through the conserved F or W. D genes are given only for firm matches. Size values are once, few and many counts, or a class for expanded clones, and some rows have none.

v_call	clone_size	d_call	j_call	cdr3_nt	cdr3_aa
TRBV24-1	many	TRBD2	TRBJ2-7	TGTGCCACCAGTGATTTGCGCGGGGGGCTGAGGCAGTACTTC	CATSDLRGGLRQYF
TRBV5-1	many	.	TRBJ1-2	TGCGCCAGCGCCGAGGAGCTATTTAACTATGGCTACACCTTC	CASAEELFNYGYTF
TRBV4-2	.	.	TRBJ2-6	TGTGCCAGCAGCCATGAAAGGAACAGGTTACTGCGCTCTGGGGCCAACGTCCTGACTTTC	CASSHERNRLLRSGANVLTF
TRBV9	few	TRBD1	TRBJ1-4	TGTGCCAGCAGCGTGGACCACTGGGACAGTTATGAAAAACTGTTTTTT	CASSVDHWDSYEKLFF
TRBV7-9	.	.	TRBJ2-7	TGTGCCAGCAGCAGGGGCGAAGGGGGCGAGCAGTACTTC	CASSRGEGGEQYF
TRBV20-1	.	TRBD1	TRBJ1-5	TGCAGTGCTAGAGTTAGCAGGGGGGATCAGCCCCAGCATTTT	CSARVSRGDQPQHF
TRBV6-5	many	TRBD2	TRBJ2-1	TGTGCCAGCAGTTACTCATCGGGGGGAGGTAAAAATGAGCAGTTCTTC	CASSYSSGGGKNEQFF
TRBV7-2	many	.	TRBJ2-7	TGTGCCAGCAGCCCGAGGGACATTTTTACACTAGAGCAGTACTTC	CASSPRDIFTLEQYF
TRBV29-1	many	TRBD2	TRBJ2-7	TGCAGCGTGGGGACTAGCGAGACCTACGAGCAGTACTTC	CSVGTSETYEQYF
TRBV25-1	many	TRBD2	TRBJ2-2	TGTGCCAGCAGTGGTGAGGGGACTAGCGGGACCACCGGGGAGCTGTTTTTT	CASSGEGTSGTTGELFF
TRBV28	few	.	TRBJ1-5	TGTGCCAGCAGTTTAACAGTATGGGGGCGGGACAATCAGCCCCAGCATTTT	CASSLTVWGRDNQPQHF
TRBV2	many	.	TRBJ2-2	TGTGCCAGCAGTCTGACAGGGAACACCGGGGAGCTGTTTTTT	CASSLTGNTGELFF
TRBV11-2	.	TRBD2	TRBJ2-3	TGTGCCAGCAGCTTATTACTAGCGGGGTTCAGCACAGATACGCAGTATTTT	CASSLLLAGFSTDTQYF
TRBV20-1	.	.	TRBJ2-5	TGCAGTGCTCCCGACCTTATCAAGAATCAAGAGACCCAGTACTTC	CSAPDLIKNQETQYF
TRBV4-3	many	.	TRBJ2-7	TGCGCCAGCAGCCAAGGGAGGGGGCGCGTCTACGAGCAGTACTTC	CASSQGRGRVYEQYF
TRBV12-3/TRBV12-4	many	.	TRBJ2-7	TGTGCCAGCAGTAAACAGGGGACTATCCGCTCCTACGAGCAGTACTTC	CASSKQGTIRSYEQYF
TRBV9	few	.	TRBJ2-7	TGTGCCAGTGGGGGGGACAACTCCTACGAGCAGTACTTC	CASGGDNSYEQYF